Listed here are 19 T cell receptor beta chains from one sample, sequenced in a study of T-cell memory formation after mild COVID-19. A single record per CDR3 protein comes from TCRdb applying MiXCR to the 5' RACE reads. Among some 450,000 distinct CDR3 sequences, more than 15% were seen once, and the ten largest hold roughly 21%. The sample comprised PBMCs or a T cell subset sorted from them (not recorded which). All receptors come from a man younger than 35 who had mild COVID-19 (a few samples of this study predate the infection). Cell type and time point are not known.

The rearrangement uses TRBV5-4 and TRBJ2-5; 7 bases agree with TRBD1. CDR1 is SGHNT and CDR2 is YYREEE in the germline V gene (reference sequence). Trimming removed 3 bases from V and 4 bases from J; junction bases left unmatched: 12. CDR3 size: 16 residues. As DNA, the CDR3 is TGTGCCAGCAGCTCCGAAGAGGGGGCTGGACGAGAGACCCAGTACTTC. Its protein is CASSSEEGAGRETQYF.

V is TRBV7-9 and J is TRBJ1-1; 8 bases agree with TRBD1. CDR1 SEHNR and CDR2 FQNEAQ come from the germline V gene (reference sequence). The CDR3 has 17 amino acids. V lost 1 base to trimming and J lost 2 bases; unmatched junction nucleotides: 9. CDR3 loop: CASSLGPRTGPNTEAFF. The CDR3 bases are TGTGCCAGCAGCTTAGGGCCAAGGACAGGGCCTAACACTGAAGCTTTCTTT.

This rearrangement joins TRBV2 to TRBJ2-5; weak D call: TRBD1 (6 bases). V lost 5 bases and J lost 7, with 8 bases in between. Germline lookup yields CDR1 SNHLY and CDR2 FYNNEI. The CDR3 length is 11 residues. CDR3 loop: CASSPTGTQYF. CDR3 coding DNA: TGTGCCAGCAGTCCGACAGGGACCCAGTACTTC. The variable domain in full, with the rest retrieved from reference TRBV2 and TRBJ2-5, is EPEVTQTPSHQVTQMGQEVILRCVPISNHLYFYWYRQILGQKVEFLVSFYNNEISEKSEIFDDQFSVERPDGSNFTLKIRSTKLEDSAMYFCASSPTGTQYFGPGTRLLVL.

Ten or more counts support this clonotype. This rearrangement joins TRBV5-1 to TRBJ2-7; TRBD1 aligns across 7 bases. Trimming cost V 4 bases and J 6 bases; bases outside gene matches: 7. This CDR3 comprises 13 residues. Germline CDR1 SGHRS, CDR2 YFSETQ. In nucleotides, the CDR3 is TGCGCCAGCAGCAGGTCTTGGGACAGCGAGCAGTACTTC. Protein product: CASSRSWDSEQYF.

This clonotype was counted a single time. The chain is built from TRBV2 and TRBJ2-7, with 8 bases matching TRBD2. This CDR3 has 14 residues. Germline loops: CDR1 SNHLY, CDR2 FYNNEI. Trimming cost V 4 bases and J 6 bases; bases outside gene matches: 8. CDR3 region: CASSVRTSRTEQYF. The CDR3 DNA is TGTGCCAGCAGTGTCCGGACTAGCAGGACCGAGCAGTACTTC.

This clonotype occurred a few times. The rearrangement uses TRBV29-1 and TRBJ2-5; 8 bases are a match to TRBD1. This CDR3 comprises 16 residues. Per germline, CDR1 SQVTM and CDR2 ANQGSEA. Trimming removed 2 bases from V and 2 bases from J; junction bases left unmatched: 10. CDR3 DNA: TGCAGCGTTGAAAGGTCAGGGGGCCACCAGCAAGAGACCCAGTACTTC. It codes for CSVERSGGHQQETQYF.

The V gene is TRBV20-1, the J gene TRBJ2-5; D gene unclear. This CDR3 has 11 residues. Germline values: CDR1 DFQATT, CDR2 SNEGSKA (reference sequence). V was cut by 0 bases and J by 7 bases, with 6 bases left in between. Here the CDR3 DNA reads TGCAGTGCTAGAGATATGGGGACCCAGTACTTC. Protein sequence: CSARDMGTQYF.

In this sample, this clonotype turned up a few times. The rearrangement uses TRBV29-1 and TRBJ2-2, with D maybe TRBD2 (8 bases). The CDR3 runs to 15 residues. V was clipped by 7 bases and J by 7 bases, with 22 bases between them. CDR1 and CDR2 from the germline V gene are SQVTM and ANQGSEA. This chain's CDR3 is CSARGGLGGVGELFF. The CDR3 DNA follows: TGCAGCGCAAGAGGGGGACTAGGGGGCGTCGGGGAGCTGTTTTTT.

This chain's CDR3 is CASGDQGRYF. In DNA form, the CDR3 reads TGTGCCAGCGGAGATCAAGGCCGGTATTTT. V gene TRBV9 combines with J gene TRBJ1-3; D gene unclear. This CDR3 contains 10 residues. Trimming stripped 7 bases from V and 16 bases from J, with 15 bases between. The germline gives CDR1 SGDLS, CDR2 YYNGEE.

V gene TRBV6-1 combines with J gene TRBJ2-1; no firm D call. Germline V CDR1 and CDR2: MNHNS, SASEGT. The V end lost 3 bases, the J end lost 6 bases, and 0 bases lay between the germline ends. The CDR3 has 10 residues. The CDR3 loop reads CASSDNEQFF. CDR3 bases: TGTGCCAGCAGTGACAATGAGCAGTTCTTC.

The rearrangement joins TRBV5-1 to TRBJ2-3; 9 positions match TRBD2. Unmatched junction bases numbered 5, after V lost 0 bases and J lost 0 bases. In germline, CDR1 is SGHRS, CDR2 YFSETQ. CDR3 length: 17 residues. CDR3 residues: CASSLGLAGISTDTQYF. The CDR3 nucleotides are TGCGCCAGCAGCTTGGGGCTAGCGGGGATAAGCACAGATACGCAGTATTTT.

The V call is TRBV20-1, the J call TRBJ1-4; D is perhaps TRBD1 (6 bases). CDR1 is DFQATT and CDR2 is SNEGSKA in the germline V gene (reference sequence). V dropped 3 bases and J dropped 4 bases, with 12 bases sitting between them. The CDR3 runs 14 residues. The CDR3 sequence is CSARPGGGNEKLFF. In DNA, the CDR3 is TGCAGTGCTAGGCCCGGGGGCGGTAATGAAAAACTGTTTTTT.

This clonotype has a handful of counts. This chain connects TRBV12-3 or TRBV12-4 to TRBJ1-5; D unresolved. V lost 3 bases and J lost 7, with 10 bases in between. The CDR3 is made up of 13 amino acids. CDR3 in amino acids: CASSFSEEQPQHF. The CDR3 coding sequence is TGTGCCAGCAGTTTTTCAGAAGAGCAGCCCCAGCATTTT.

In its sample, this clonotype was seen a few times. This chain connects TRBV4-1 to TRBJ1-2; D might be TRBD1 (6 bases). V was trimmed by 4 bases and J by 1 base, leaving 16 bases between them. Germline loops: CDR1 MGHRA, CDR2 YSYEKL. The CDR3 consists of 16 residues. The CDR3: CASSPAGGGGNYGYTF. DNA for the CDR3: TGCGCCAGCAGCCCGGCCGGGGGAGGGGGTAACTATGGCTACACCTTC.

This clonotype was seen a few times. The chain combines TRBV15 with TRBJ2-6, with D unclear. Trimming took 0 bases from V and 1 from J, leaving 13 bases between them. CDR1 is LNHNV, CDR2 YYDKDF, per germline (reference sequence). This CDR3 is 18 amino acids long. The CDR3 sequence is CATSRDSAVFSGANVLTF. The DNA of the CDR3 is TGTGCCACCAGCAGAGATTCGGCAGTCTTTTCTGGGGCCAACGTCCTGACTTTC.

The chain carries TRBV5-1 and TRBJ2-1; 10 bases fit TRBD1. The CDR3 extends over 15 amino acids. CDR1 is SGHRS, CDR2 YFSETQ, per germline. With 3 bases clipped from V and 8 bases from J, the junction kept 8 bases outside the gene matches. DNA of the CDR3: TGCGCCAGCAGCTATGGACAGGGGGATCAGGATGAGCAGTTCTTC. Protein sequence: CASSYGQGDQDEQFF.

This clonotype has more than one count but fewer than ten. The gene calls are TRBV10-3 and TRBJ1-6; TRBD1 is a possible D gene (6 bases). CDR1 is ENHRY, CDR2 SYGVKD, per germline. The CDR3 covers 13 residues. V lost 10 bases and J 4 bases, leaving 11 bases between the germline ends. This CDR3 reads CATSTGYNSPLHF. In DNA form, the CDR3 reads TGTGCCACCTCAACAGGGTATAATTCACCCCTCCACTTT.

This clonotype was detected ten times or more. This sequence joins TRBV5-6 and TRBJ2-7; D is ambiguous. Germline V gene data show CDR1 as SGHDT and CDR2 as YYEEEE. V dropped 1 base and J dropped 2 bases, with 4 bases sitting between them. The CDR3 runs to 12 residues. DNA of the CDR3: TGTGCCAGCAGCTTGTATACCTACGAGCAGTACGTC. As protein: CASSLYTYEQYV.

The sample holds a few counts of this clonotype. The chain joins TRBV12-3 or TRBV12-4 to TRBJ2-3, with D perhaps matching TRBD1 or TRBD2 (5 bases each). With 6 bases removed from V and 4 bases from J, the gap between germline ends came to 8 bases. The CDR3 contains 12 residues. CDR3 amino acids: CASRGVADTQYF. The CDR3 bases are TGTGCCAGCAGGGGGGTCGCAGATACGCAGTATTTT.